This T cell receptor beta chain was sequenced in a study of blood T cell repertoires in COVID-19. In the study overall: Italy, Spain and the United States were the sources of the convalescent and acute COVID-19 samples. Sample material is recorded as cDNA or gDNA derived from T cells, B-cell-depleted T cells, or PBMCs.

In the authors' workflow: Reference gene primer amplification gave estimated nucleated cell counts. Using immunoSEQ multiplex PCR, the repertoire was profiled, and TCRdb retains in-frame clones only, with some absent. For V, J and clone size, that table is used; D and trimming come from the DNA. The sample consists of 200,000 to 250,000 clones, around 81% of them appearing once. Trimming took 2 bases from V and 3 from J; bases not matched to a gene: 6. CDR1 and CDR2 (germline): MDHEN, SYDVKM. The CDR3 contains 16 residues. The genes are TRBV28 and TRBJ1-5, with 8 bases that match TRBD1. The sequenced sample consisted of peripheral blood. This TCR derives from a man aged 25 to 40 who had recovered from COVID-19. The CDR3 is CASSLPSTGVNQPQHF. Written as DNA, the CDR3 is TGTGCCAGCAGTTTACCCTCGACAGGGGTCAATCAGCCCCAGCATTTT. Based on the CDR3 plus reference TRBV28 and TRBJ1-5, the full variable domain is DVKVTQSSRYLVKRTGEKVFLECVQDMDHENMFWYRQDPGLGLRLIYFSYDVKMKEKGDIPEGYSVSREKKERFSLILESASTNQTSMYLCASSLPSTGVNQPQHFGDGTRLSIL.